The 9 T cell receptor beta chains reported below all come from one sample, sequenced in a study of long-term antiretroviral therapy in people with HIV (dated 2022 in TCRdb). The immunoSEQ hsTCRB v3.0 assay was used at survey level resolution to sequence the TRB variable region. TCRdb mirrors the immuneACCESS table, restricted to in-frame sequences. Some clones are absent from its copies; in checked studies, under half trace to an unresolved V gene, and the reason for the others is unknown. The sample table holds about 21,000 clones, of which around 90% were seen once. Jointly, the top ten make up roughly 3.6% of the sample. Source: unsorted PBMCs, taken 2.3 years after starting antiretroviral therapy. These receptors all stem from a man aged 55 to 70 with HIV.

This clone was detected only once. The rearrangement links TRBV5-6 to TRBJ2-7, with a weak D call TRBD1 (5 bases). The germline CDR1 and CDR2 sequences are SGHDT and YYEEEE. The CDR3 runs 14 residues. Trimming left V 3 bases short and J 2 bases short, with 12 bases between. CDR3 coding DNA: TGTGCCAGCAGCTGGGGCAGGGATCCCTACGAGCAGTACTTC. It specifies CASSWGRDPYEQYF.

This clone was counted once. V is TRBV18 and J is TRBJ2-3; maybe TRBD1 (6 bases). V was clipped by 2 bases and J by 5 bases, with 14 bases between them. CDR1 KGHSH and CDR2 LQKENI come from the germline V gene. The CDR3 covers 15 residues. CDR3 region: CASSPLLGAGDTQYF. In DNA, the CDR3 is TGTGCCAGCTCACCATTACTGGGGGCGGGAGATACGCAGTATTTT.

The chain joins TRBV6-1 to TRBJ1-1; D is perhaps TRBD1 (6 bases). Germline CDR1 MNHNS, CDR2 SASEGT. CDR3 length: 11 residues. Trimming pared 8 bases from V and 9 bases from J, leaving 13 bases between. The DNA for the CDR3 is TGTGCCAGCTGGGGGGGGGCGAAAGCTTTCTTT. It yields the protein CASWGGAKAFF.

The chain combines TRBV19 with TRBJ2-3; D is ambiguous. Trimming cost V 0 bases and J 6 bases, with 10 bases left between them. Per the germline V gene, CDR1 is LNHDA and CDR2 is SQIVND (reference sequence). The CDR3 is 14 residues long. CDR3 DNA sequence: TGTGCCAGTAGTATAGAAGAGTTTTCGGATACGCAGTATTTT. Amino acid sequence: CASSIEEFSDTQYF.

J is TRBJ1-4 and V is TRBV5-1; 7 nucleotides agree with TRBD1. Per the germline V gene, CDR1 is SGHRS and CDR2 is YFSETQ. V shed 4 bases and J 5 bases; nucleotides not matched to a gene: 8. The CDR3 loop spans 15 amino acids. The CDR3 nucleotides are TGCGCCAGCAGCGACGGGACAGTTACAAATGAAAAACTGTTTTTT. It yields the protein CASSDGTVTNEKLFF.

The chain uses TRBV5-4 and TRBJ1-1; 10 bases fit TRBD1. V lost 4 bases to trimming and J lost 6 bases; unmatched junction nucleotides: 9. CDR3 length: 15 residues. Germline V gene lookup returns CDR1 SGHNT and CDR2 YYREEE (reference sequence). CDR3 protein: CASSTRDRGSPEAFF. In nucleotides, the CDR3 is TGTGCCAGCAGCACCCGGGACAGGGGAAGCCCTGAAGCTTTCTTT.

This clone has more than one count but fewer than ten. The CDR3 DNA reads TGTGCCTGGAAATCGGGACGACGCGAGCAGTACTTC. Protein: CAWKSGRREQYF. This rearrangement joins TRBV30 to TRBJ2-7, with D perhaps assigned TRBD1 or TRBD2 (5 bases each). The germline V and J ends were trimmed by 4 bases and 6 bases, with 13 bases remaining between them. Germline values: CDR1 GTSNPN, CDR2 SVGIG (reference sequence). CDR3 length equals 12 residues.

The chain links TRBV5-1 to TRBJ2-7; D unclear. The germline V gene encodes CDR1 SGHRS and CDR2 YFSETQ. V gave up 0 bases and J gave up 3 bases, with 10 bases separating them. This CDR3 has 14 amino acids. In nucleotides, the CDR3 is TGCGCCAGCAGCTTGGACAGAATTAGCTACGAGCAGTACTTC. Protein product: CASSLDRISYEQYF.

V gene TRBV7-3 combines with J gene TRBJ2-1; 12 bases match TRBD2. Germline loops: CDR1 SGHTA, CDR2 FQGTGA. This CDR3 is built from 16 residues. The ends lost 2 bases at V and 6 bases at J; junction bases unmatched: 5. The CDR3 protein is CASSLVLAGGINEQFF. CDR3 sequence (DNA): TGTGCCAGCAGCTTAGTTCTAGCGGGGGGGATCAATGAGCAGTTCTTC.